This record covers a single TCR beta chain. Its antigen is unknown. Unique molecular identifiers were built into the TCR beta cDNA libraries. TCRdb called the PCR reads again in MiXCR, with one record for every CDR3 protein. The table lists hundreds of thousands of distinct CDR3 sequences, 59% of them singletons. This sample was taken from a study of post-analysis software for immune sequencing data. Turning to the study itself: Multiple sclerosis in the patients followed relapsing-remitting, secondary progressive and progressive-relapsing courses. Findings and caveats of the study: F measure grouped same-batch samples tightly together. Compared with controls, patients showed significantly lower normalized Chao1 diversity.

Sequencing was done on a sample of blood. The TCR was taken from a girl aged 2-15 years with multiple sclerosis.

In DNA, the CDR3 is TGTGCCAGCAGCCTCAGCTACACTGAAGCTTTCTTT. It codes for CASSLSYTEAFF. The V gene is TRBV7-2, the J gene TRBJ1-1; D unclear. This CDR3 contains 12 residues. The germline CDR1 and CDR2 sequences are SGHTA and FQGNSA. The V end was cut by 5 bases, the J end by 3 bases, with 7 bases between.